The TCR beta chain described here comes from a study of shared clonotypes between healthy human individuals. Study at large: The study drew on two women and three men aged 18 to 49 as donors.

The unsorted samples had some 83 million PBMCs used for genomic DNA. This clone was recorded a few times. Tens of thousands of T cell genomes, or roughly 300 ng DNA, went into replicate PCRs of unsorted PBMC. Methods used by the authors: Filtering differed, since immunoSEQ gave only junction sequences and no quality scores. Only in-frame clones appear in the TCRdb table, and some are missing; sequencing was by immunoSEQ multiplex PCR. V, J and clone size are taken as reported in that table, and D and trimming were inferred from the DNA itself. The data hold some 530,000 clones, with around 73% observed a single time. Source material: PBMCs. The TCR originated in a woman aged 40 to 55 in good health. Some clones in this sample may be carry-over from other donors' samples.

The CDR3: CASSLARDSDGYTF. The CDR3, as DNA: TGCGCCAGCAGCTTGGCCCGGGACAGTGATGGCTACACCTTC. V gene TRBV5-1 combines with J gene TRBJ1-2, with TRBD1 matching 7 bases. The length of the CDR3 is 14 residues. Trimming removed 0 bases from V and 6 bases from J; junction bases left unmatched: 5. Germline-derived CDR1 and CDR2 are SGHRS and YFSETQ.